This T cell receptor beta chain was recovered during a study of cytomegalovirus exposure and HLA in healthy donors. 13 Jbeta primers and 60 Vbeta primers were used for the PCR. The data were produced by immunoSEQ multiplex PCR, yet TCRdb's version contains in-frame clones alone and is incomplete. The data contain some 57,000 clones, over 60% of them seen just once; the ten biggest clones take up 5% to 7%. V gave up 7 bases and J gave up 3 bases, with 12 bases separating them. This CDR3 has 13 residues. Germline V gene data show CDR1 as ENHRY and CDR2 as SYGVKD. The sequenced material came from PBMCs. The receptor was derived from a woman aged 30 to 39 in good health and CMV-seronegative. The chain has TRBV10-3 and TRBJ1-2, with D possibly being TRBD1 (5 bases). As DNA, the CDR3 is TGTGCCATCACTTCGGGACTGTACTATGGCTACACCTTC. Protein product: CAITSGLYYGYTF.